This TCR beta chain is from a study of shared clonotypes between healthy human individuals. Whole-study findings and limits: In having few donors, the study represented limited genetic and exposure-history diversity.

Of note for this clone: Its antigen is undetermined.

Replicate PCRs run on sorted subsets employed roughly 180 ng DNA, tens of thousands of T cell genomes. Under the authors' procedure: Owing to the provision of junction-only sequences devoid of quality scores by immunoSEQ, filtering differed. The assay was immunoSEQ multiplex PCR, and TCRdb's table has in-frame clones only and misses some. V and J calls and clone size are copied from that table; D and trimming were computed from the DNA. The sample comprises some 2,500,000 clones, 80% to 95% of which are singletons, and around 0.35% rests with the top ten. Germline V gene sequence: CDR1 KGHSY, CDR2 FQNENV. The CDR3 extends over 16 amino acids. V lost 2 bases and J lost 4; bases outside the gene matches: 8.

The chain uses TRBV16 and TRBJ1-2; 9 bases align to TRBD1. This receptor was taken from a man between 18 and 35 years old in good health. Some clones in this sample may be carry-over from other donors' samples. The sequenced sample was naive CD4+ T cells from PBMCs. The subset was: CD45RA+ positively selected. The CDR3 region has the DNA TGTGCCAGCAGCCAAACCCAACAGGGGGCCGGCTATGGCTACACCTTC. It is translated as CASSQTQQGAGYGYTF.